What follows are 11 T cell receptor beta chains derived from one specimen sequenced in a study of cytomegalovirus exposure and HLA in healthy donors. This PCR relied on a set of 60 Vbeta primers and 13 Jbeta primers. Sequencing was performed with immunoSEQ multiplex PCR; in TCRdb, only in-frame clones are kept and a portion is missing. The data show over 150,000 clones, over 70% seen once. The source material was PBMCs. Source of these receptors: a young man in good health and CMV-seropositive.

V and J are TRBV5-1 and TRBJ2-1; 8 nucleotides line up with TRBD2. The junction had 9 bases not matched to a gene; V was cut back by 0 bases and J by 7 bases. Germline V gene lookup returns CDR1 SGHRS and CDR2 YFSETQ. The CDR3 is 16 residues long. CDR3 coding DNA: TGCGCCAGCAGCTTGGAAGTTAGCGGGGCGGGGAATGAGCAGTTCTTC. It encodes CASSLEVSGAGNEQFF.

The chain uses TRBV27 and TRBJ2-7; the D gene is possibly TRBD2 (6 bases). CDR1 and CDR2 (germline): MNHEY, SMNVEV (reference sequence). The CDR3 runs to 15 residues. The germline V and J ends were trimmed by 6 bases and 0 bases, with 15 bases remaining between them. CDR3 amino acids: CASRLGAGNSYEQYF. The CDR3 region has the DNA TGTGCCAGCAGACTCGGAGCGGGTAACTCCTACGAGCAGTACTTC.

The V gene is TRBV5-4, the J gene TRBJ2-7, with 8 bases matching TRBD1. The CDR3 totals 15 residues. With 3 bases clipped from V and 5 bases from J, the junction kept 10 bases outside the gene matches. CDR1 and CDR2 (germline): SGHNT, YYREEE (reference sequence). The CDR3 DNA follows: TGTGCCAGCAGCTCCCGGACAGGGTTTACCCACGAGCAGTACTTC. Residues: CASSSRTGFTHEQYF.

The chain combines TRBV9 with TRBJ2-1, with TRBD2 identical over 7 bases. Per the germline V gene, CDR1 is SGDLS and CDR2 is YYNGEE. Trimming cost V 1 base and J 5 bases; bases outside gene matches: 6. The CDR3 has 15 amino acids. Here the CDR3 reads CASSVRPSGDNEQFF. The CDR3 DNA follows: TGTGCCAGCAGCGTAAGGCCTAGCGGAGACAATGAGCAGTTCTTC.

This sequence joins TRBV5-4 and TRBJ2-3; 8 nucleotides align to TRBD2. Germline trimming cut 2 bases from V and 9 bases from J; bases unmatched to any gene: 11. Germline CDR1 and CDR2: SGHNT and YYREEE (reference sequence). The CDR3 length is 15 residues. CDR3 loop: CASSFSGLDLSTQYF. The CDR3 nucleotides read TGTGCCAGCAGCTTCTCGGGACTAGATTTATCCACGCAGTATTTT. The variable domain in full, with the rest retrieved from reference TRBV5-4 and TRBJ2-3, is ETGVTQSPTHLIKTRGQQVTLRCSSQSGHNTVSWYQQALGQGPQFIFQYYREEENGRGNFPPRFSGLQFPNYSSELNVNALELDDSALYLCASSFSGLDLSTQYFGPGTRLTVL.

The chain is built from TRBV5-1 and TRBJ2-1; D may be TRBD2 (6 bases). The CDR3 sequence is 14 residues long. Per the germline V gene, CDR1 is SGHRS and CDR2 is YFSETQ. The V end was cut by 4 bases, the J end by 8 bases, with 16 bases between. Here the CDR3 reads CASSNQGGIDEQFF. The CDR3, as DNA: TGCGCCAGCAGCAACCAGGGCGGGATTGATGAGCAGTTCTTC. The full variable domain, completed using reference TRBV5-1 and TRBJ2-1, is KAGVTQTPRYLIKTRGQQVTLSCSPISGHRSVSWYQQTPGQGLQFLFEYFSETQRNKGNFPGRFSGRQFSNSRSEMNVSTLELGDSALYLCASSNQGGIDEQFFGPGTRLTVL.

Here the CDR3 DNA reads TGTGCCAGCAGTTACGGAACAGGGGTGAACACTGAAGCTTTCTTT. As protein: CASSYGTGVNTEAFF. The gene calls are TRBV6-6 and TRBJ1-1; 7 bases match TRBD1. Germline V lookup: CDR1 MNHNY, CDR2 SVGAGI (reference sequence). The V gene end was trimmed by 2 bases and the J gene end by 0 bases; junction bases not matched to a gene: 3. This CDR3 is 15 amino acids long.

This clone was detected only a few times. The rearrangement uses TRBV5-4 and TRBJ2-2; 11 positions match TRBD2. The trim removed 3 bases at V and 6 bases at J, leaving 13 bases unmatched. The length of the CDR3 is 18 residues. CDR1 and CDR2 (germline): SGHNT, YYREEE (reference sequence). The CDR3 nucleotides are TGTGCCAGCAGCTCAAGACTTACTAGCGGGAGAGCCCCCGGGGAGCTGTTTTTT. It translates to CASSSRLTSGRAPGELFF. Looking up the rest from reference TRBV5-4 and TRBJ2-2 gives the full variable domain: ETGVTQSPTHLIKTRGQQVTLRCSSQSGHNTVSWYQQALGQGPQFIFQYYREEENGRGNFPPRFSGLQFPNYSSELNVNALELDDSALYLCASSSRLTSGRAPGELFFGEGSRLTVL.

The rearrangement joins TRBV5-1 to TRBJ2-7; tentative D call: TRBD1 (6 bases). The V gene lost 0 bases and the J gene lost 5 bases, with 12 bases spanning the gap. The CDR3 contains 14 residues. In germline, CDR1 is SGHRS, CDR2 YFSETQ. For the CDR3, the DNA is TGCGCCAGCAGCTTGGGGCAGGGGTACCACGAGCAGTACTTC. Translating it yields CASSLGQGYHEQYF.

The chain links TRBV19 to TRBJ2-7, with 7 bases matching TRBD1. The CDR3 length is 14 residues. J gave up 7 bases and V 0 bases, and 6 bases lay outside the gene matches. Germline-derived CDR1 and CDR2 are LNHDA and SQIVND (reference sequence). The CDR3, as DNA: TGTGCCAGTAGTATAGAAGGGGGCATAGGTGAGCAGTACTTC. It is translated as CASSIEGGIGEQYF.

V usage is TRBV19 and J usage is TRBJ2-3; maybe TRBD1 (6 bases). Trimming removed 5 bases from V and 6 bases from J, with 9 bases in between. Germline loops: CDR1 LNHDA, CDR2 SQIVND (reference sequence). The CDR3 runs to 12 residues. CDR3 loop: CASSFGQDTQYF. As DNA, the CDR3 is TGTGCCAGTAGTTTTGGACAGGATACGCAGTATTTT. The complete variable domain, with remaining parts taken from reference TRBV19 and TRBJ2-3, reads DGGITQSPKYLFRKEGQNVTLSCEQNLNHDAMYWYRQDPGQGLRLIYYSQIVNDFQKGDIAEGYSVSREKKESFPLTVTSAQKNPTAFYLCASSFGQDTQYFGPGTRLTVL.